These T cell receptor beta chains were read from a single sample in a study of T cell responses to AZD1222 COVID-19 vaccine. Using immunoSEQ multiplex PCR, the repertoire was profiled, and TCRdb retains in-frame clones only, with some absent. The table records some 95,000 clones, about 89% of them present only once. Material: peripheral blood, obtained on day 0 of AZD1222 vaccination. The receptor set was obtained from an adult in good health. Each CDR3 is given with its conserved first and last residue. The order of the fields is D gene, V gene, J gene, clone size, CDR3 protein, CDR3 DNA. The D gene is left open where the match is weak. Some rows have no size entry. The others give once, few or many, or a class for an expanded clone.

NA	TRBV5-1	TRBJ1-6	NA	CASSLAEGASSSPLHF	TGCGCCAGCAGCTTGGCCGAGGGAGCTAGCTCTTCACCCCTCCACTTT
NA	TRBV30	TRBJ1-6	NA	CAWSGRSGRVSPLHF	TGTGCCTGGAGTGGTCGGTCAGGGCGGGTTTCACCCCTCCACTTT
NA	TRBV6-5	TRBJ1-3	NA	CASSPTDISGNTIYF	TGTGCCAGCAGCCCCACCGATATCTCTGGAAACACCATATATTTT
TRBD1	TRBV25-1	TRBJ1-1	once	CASTLTGGTEAFF	TGTGCCAGCACCTTGACAGGGGGCACTGAAGCTTTCTTT
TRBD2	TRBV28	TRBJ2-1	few	CASRVTSGAPGEQFF	TGTGCCAGCAGGGTGACTAGCGGGGCTCCGGGTGAGCAGTTCTTC
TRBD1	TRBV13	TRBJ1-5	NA	CASSLSVSQGGGQPQHF	TGTGCCAGCAGCCTATCCGTCTCCCAGGGGGGGGGTCAGCCCCAGCATTTT
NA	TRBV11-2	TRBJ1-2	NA	CASSLGSPGYGYTF	TGTGCCAGCAGCTTAGGATCCCCGGGCTATGGCTACACCTTC
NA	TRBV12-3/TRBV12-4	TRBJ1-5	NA	CASSFGQPQHF	TGTGCCAGCAGTTTTGGCCAGCCCCAGCATTTT
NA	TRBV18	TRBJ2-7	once	CASSPVPPFYEQYF	TGTGCCAGCTCACCAGTCCCCCCCTTCTACGAGCAGTACTTC
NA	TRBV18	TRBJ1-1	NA	CASSPVSGTEAFF	TGTGCCAGCTCACCAGTTTCGGGTACTGAAGCTTTCTTT
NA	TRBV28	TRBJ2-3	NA	CASRPAGMLVGTDTQYF	TGTGCCAGCAGGCCTGCTGGGATGCTGGTCGGCACAGATACGCAGTATTTT
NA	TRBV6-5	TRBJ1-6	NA	CASSYSPGEVTPLHF	TGTGCCAGCAGTTACTCGCCCGGGGAGGTAACACCCCTCCACTTT
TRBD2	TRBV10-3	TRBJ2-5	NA	CAISESAASGSDSQETQYF	TGTGCCATCAGTGAGTCGGCGGCTAGCGGGAGTGATTCCCAAGAGACCCAGTACTTC
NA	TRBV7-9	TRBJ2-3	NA	CASSFEGLSDTQYF	TGTGCCAGCAGCTTCGAAGGACTGTCAGATACGCAGTATTTT
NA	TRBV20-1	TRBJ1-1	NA	CSASPLEAFF	TGCAGTGCTAGCCCCCTAGAAGCTTTCTTT
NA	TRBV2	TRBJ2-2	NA	CASSFYPFPGELFF	TGTGCCAGCAGTTTTTACCCCTTCCCCGGGGAGCTGTTTTTT
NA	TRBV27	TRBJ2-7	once	CASSLSWQQGGLRYF	TGTGCCAGCAGTTTAAGCTGGCAACAGGGAGGGCTGCGGTACTTC
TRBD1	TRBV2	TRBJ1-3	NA	CATLRGQGLYF	TGTGCCACGTTACGCGGACAGGGGCTATATTTT
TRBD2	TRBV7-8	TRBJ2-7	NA	CASSLVPGGTTEQYF	TGTGCCAGCAGCTTAGTACCCGGAGGGACTACAGAGCAGTACTTC